This T cell receptor (beta chain) was sequenced in a study of T cell responses to AZD1222 COVID-19 vaccine. Points from the study as a whole: None of the repertoires were sampled until the peak T cell response had passed. Most donors were white British and more were female, and clonal diversity was possibly underestimated.

The table came from immunoSEQ multiplex PCR; TCRdb's copy has only in-frame clones and leaves some out. The sample yields over 150,000 clones, 90% seen once. Germline CDR1 reads SGHRS; CDR2 reads YFSETQ. V dropped 4 bases and J dropped 5 bases, with 12 bases sitting between them. The CDR3 is 14 residues long. As to this clone: Its antigen is unknown.

This clonotype was obtained from an adult in good health. The sample consisted of peripheral blood, taken on day 0 of AZD1222 vaccination. The genes are TRBV5-1 and TRBJ2-2; D remains unclear. The chain's CDR3 is CASSEPFGTGELFF. The CDR3 DNA reads as TGCGCCAGCAGCGAGCCCTTTGGGACCGGGGAGCTGTTTTTT.